The present T cell receptor beta chain was sequenced within a study of T cells after yellow fever vaccination. Study in general: In the case of low-cell-number fractions, SMART-Seq v4 Ultra Low Input was used for preparation. Findings and caveats of the study: There was a possibility that FACS-sorted repertoires contained abundant clonotypes contaminating from the bulk population. Overlap between CD4 and CD8 compartments was detected for a small share of clonotypes.

The germline CDR1 and CDR2 sequences are SSHAT and FNYEAQ (reference sequence). This CDR3 has 16 amino acids. The study made its TCR cDNA through 5'RACE template switching. That step introduced a universal primer site along with UMIs. TCRdb recomputed calls from the 5' RACE reads with MiXCR, one row per CDR3 protein. The table lists some 320,000 distinct CDR3 sequences, 7.5% to 9% of them singletons. On this clonotype itself: Antigen unknown. The junction differs from germline at one of its ends, possibly a read error.

This TCR came from a man aged 18 to 30 who received the YFV17D yellow fever vaccine. The sample consisted of CD4+ T cells sorted from PBMCs, taken 5 days after the yellow fever booster vaccination. The chain has TRBV7-7 and TRBJ2-3; 9 nucleotides match TRBD2. CDR3 sequence reads: CASSPNPAGGRDTQYF. The DNA for the CDR3 is TGTGCTAGCAGCCCCAACCCAGCGGGGGGTCGGGATACGCAGTATTTT. Variable domain in full (rest from reference TRBV7-7 and TRBJ2-3): GAGVSQSPRYKVTKRGQDVTLRCDPISSHATLYWYQQALGQGPEFLTYFNYEAQPDKSGLPSDRFSAERPEGSISTLTIQRTEQRDSAMYRCASSPNPAGGRDTQYFGPGTRLTVL.